The 10 T cell receptor beta chains below all came from one sample that was sequenced in a study of cytomegalovirus exposure and HLA in healthy donors. PCR primers comprised 60 Vbeta and 13 Jbeta primers. Profiling relied on immunoSEQ multiplex PCR, and the TCRdb table lists in-frame clones only, not all of them. Of 150,000 or so clones in the sample, approximately 82% are singletons; the top ten hold about 6.1%. Sequencing input: PBMCs. These TCRs come from a woman aged 45-60 years in good health and CMV-seropositive.

The J gene is TRBJ2-4, the V gene TRBV7-8, with 9 nucleotides matching TRBD1. This CDR3 spans 14 amino acids. The germline CDR1 and CDR2 sequences are SGHVS and FQNEAQ. The V gene end was trimmed by 5 bases and the J gene end by 3 bases; junction bases not matched to a gene: 2. The CDR3 loop is CASSQDRGKNIQYF. Here the CDR3 DNA reads TGTGCCAGCAGCCAGGACAGGGGCAAAAACATTCAGTACTTC.

The chain carries TRBV6-1 and TRBJ2-5; the match to TRBD2 covers 9 bases. The germline V gene encodes CDR1 MNHNS and CDR2 SASEGT. The V and J ends lost 7 bases and 1 base, in that order; junction bases with no gene match: 7. CDR3 length: 15 residues. As DNA, the CDR3 is TGTGCCAGCATTTTTAGCGGGGGAGCCCAAGAGACCCAGTACTTC. Protein sequence: CASIFSGGAQETQYF.

The V and J genes are TRBV5-1 and TRBJ2-7; 7 positions agree with TRBD2. CDR3 length: 15 amino acids. CDR1 SGHRS and CDR2 YFSETQ come from the germline V gene. Trimming at V came to 0 bases and at J to 4 bases, leaving 7 bases not matched to a gene. The CDR3 DNA follows: TGCGCCAGCAGCTTGGGAGCGGGAAGGGCATACGAGCAGTACTTC. It encodes CASSLGAGRAYEQYF.

V is TRBV9 and J is TRBJ2-5, with 10 bases identical to TRBD2. Germline CDR1 reads SGDLS; CDR2 reads YYNGEE. V lost 3 bases, J lost 2 bases, and 4 bases stayed unmatched. The CDR3 loop spans 15 amino acids. Here the CDR3 reads CASSEAGGLQETQYF. CDR3 nucleotides: TGTGCCAGCAGCGAAGCGGGGGGGTTACAAGAGACCCAGTACTTC. Drawing the rest from reference TRBV9 and TRBJ2-5, the complete variable domain is DSGVTQTPKHLITATGQRVTLRCSPRSGDLSVYWYQQSLDQGLQFLIQYYNGEERAKGNILERFSAQQFPDLHSELNLSSLELGDSALYFCASSEAGGLQETQYFGPGTRLLVL.

The chain employs TRBV6-5 and TRBJ2-1; 7 positions match TRBD1. This CDR3 is 15 amino acids long. V was pared by 5 bases and J by 5 bases, with 9 bases of the junction left unmatched. From germline, CDR1 is MNHEY and CDR2 SVGAGI. CDR3 region: CASSVDRSRNNEQFF. The CDR3 DNA sequence: TGTGCCAGCAGTGTGGACAGGTCCCGGAACAATGAGCAGTTCTTC.

The chain joins TRBV2 to TRBJ2-7; 9 bases agree with TRBD1. The V and J ends lost 9 bases and 6 bases, in that order; junction bases with no gene match: 6. The CDR3 covers 12 residues. The V gene's germline CDR1 is SNHLY and CDR2 FYNNEI. The CDR3 region is CARQGASGEQYF. The CDR3 DNA sequence: TGTGCCAGACAGGGGGCGAGTGGCGAGCAGTACTTC. The entire variable domain, with the rest obtained from reference TRBV2 and TRBJ2-7, is as follows: EPEVTQTPSHQVTQMGQEVILRCVPISNHLYFYWYRQILGQKVEFLVSFYNNEISEKSEIFDDQFSVERPDGSNFTLKIRSTKLEDSAMYFCARQGASGEQYFGPGTRLTVT.

This sequence joins TRBV5-6 and TRBJ1-3; unclear D gene. The CDR3 runs 14 residues. Germline V gives CDR1 SGHDT, CDR2 YYEEEE. V lost 1 base and J 0 bases, leaving 5 bases between the germline ends. CDR3 protein: CASSLLISGNTIYF. The CDR3 DNA sequence: TGTGCCAGCAGCTTGTTAATCTCTGGAAACACCATATATTTT.

This chain connects TRBV9 to TRBJ1-3; 9 nucleotides agree with TRBD1. The CDR3 is 15 amino acids. Trimming took 5 bases from V and 4 from J; bases not matched to a gene: 7. CDR1 and CDR2 from the germline V gene are SGDLS and YYNGEE. The CDR3 protein is CASSADRGGGNTIYF. CDR3 sequence (DNA): TGTGCCAGCAGTGCTGACAGGGGGGGCGGAAACACCATATATTTT.

This rearrangement joins TRBV30 to TRBJ1-1, with D possibly being TRBD1 (5 bases). The CDR3 contains 14 residues. Looked up from germline, CDR1 is GTSNPN and CDR2 is SVGIG (reference sequence). Trimming stripped 4 bases from V and 7 bases from J, with 19 bases between. CDR3 DNA: TGTGCCTGGACCGTGGGTGGGGCGAACGGTGAAGCTTTCTTT. Translating it yields CAWTVGGANGEAFF.

This chain joins TRBV21-1 and TRBJ1-4; the table's TRBD1 call for D was not verified on the DNA. TRBV21-1 is a listed pseudogene. This CDR3 has 13 residues. The chain's CDR3 is CASGGTANEKLFF. The CDR3 coding sequence is TGTGCCAGCGGGGGGACAGCTAACGAAAAACTGTTTTTT.